Listed here are 32 T cell receptor beta chains from one sample, sequenced in a study of CD8+ T cells in alopecia areata. Isolated RNA was reverse transcribed into cDNA used as the sequencing template. The protocol was immunoSEQ multiplex PCR, while the TCRdb copy is restricted to in-frame clones and leaves out a portion. The table records roughly 30,000 clones, roughly 58% of them present only once. Specimen: NKG2D-high CD8+ T cells sorted from blood. Every receptor here comes from a human donor with alopecia areata.

This clone has just a few counts. The V call is TRBV29-1, the J call TRBJ1-1, with D unclear. Per germline, CDR1 SQVTM and CDR2 ANQGSEA. This CDR3 region has 13 residues. Trimming removed 7 bases from V and 1 base from J, with 13 bases in between. The CDR3 coding sequence is TGCAGCGCCCGCGTGTTGGAGAACACTGAAGCTTTCTTT. Encoded protein: CSARVLENTEAFF.

The chain combines TRBV29-1 with TRBJ1-6; 7 bases map to TRBD1. The CDR3 totals 13 residues. The germline gives CDR1 SQVTM, CDR2 ANQGSEA. J gave up 3 bases and V 4 bases, and 0 bases lay outside the gene matches. CDR3 loop: CSVGDSYNSPLHF. CDR3 nucleotide sequence: TGCAGCGTTGGGGACAGCTATAATTCACCCCTCCACTTT.

V usage is TRBV27 and J usage is TRBJ1-1; TRBD1 matches at 7 bases. The germline V gene has CDR1 MNHEY and CDR2 SMNVEV (reference sequence). Germline trimming cut 0 bases from V and 2 bases from J; bases unmatched to any gene: 3. The CDR3 totals 15 residues. The CDR3 nucleotides read TGTGCCAGCAGTTTATCGGCAGGGGGTAACACTGAAGCTTTCTTT. Protein: CASSLSAGGNTEAFF.

This chain uses TRBV28 with TRBJ2-1, with 12 bases identical to TRBD2. V lost 4 bases to trimming and J lost 0 bases; unmatched junction nucleotides: 7. Germline CDR1 reads MDHEN; CDR2 reads SYDVKM. CDR3 length equals 18 residues. CDR3 residues: CASSSWTSGASSYNEQFF. The CDR3 coding sequence is TGTGCCAGCAGTTCCTGGACTAGCGGGGCTAGCTCCTACAATGAGCAGTTCTTC.

V and J are TRBV4-3 and TRBJ1-2; no clear D. The CDR3 runs to 15 residues. The V and J ends lost 0 bases and 1 base respectively, with 9 bases between them. Germline V gives CDR1 LGHNA, CDR2 YSLEER. In DNA, the CDR3 is TGCGCCAGCAGCCAAGATGATACGGATAACTATGGCTACACCTTC. Translation gives CASSQDDTDNYGYTF.

V is TRBV28 and J is TRBJ2-7; no reliable D call. Germline V CDR1 and CDR2: MDHEN, SYDVKM. V was clipped by 4 bases and J by 7 bases, with 8 bases between them. The CDR3 runs to 11 residues. In nucleotides, the CDR3 is TGTGCCAGCAGTTGGGATGAGGAGCAGTACTTC. It specifies CASSWDEEQYF.

The chain links TRBV28 to TRBJ1-1; 7 bases are a match to TRBD1. The CDR3 runs 15 residues. The germline CDR1 and CDR2 sequences are MDHEN and SYDVKM. After removal of 5 bases from V and 3 bases from J, the junction contained 9 bases not matched to a gene. The CDR3 is CASSHLGGWDTEAFF. For the CDR3, the DNA is TGTGCCAGCAGTCACCTAGGGGGCTGGGACACTGAAGCTTTCTTT.

There are a few counts of this clone. The rearrangement links TRBV15 to TRBJ1-5, with D maybe TRBD1 (6 bases). The germline V and J ends were trimmed by 8 bases and 5 bases, with 19 bases remaining between them. Germline CDR1 LNHNV, CDR2 YYDKDF (reference sequence). The CDR3 contains 15 residues. CDR3 amino acids: CATGTFGGLDQPQHF. The CDR3, as DNA: TGTGCCACCGGGACATTTGGTGGATTAGATCAGCCCCAGCATTTT. Combining the CDR3 with reference TRBV15 and TRBJ1-5 gives the whole variable domain DAMVIQNPRYQVTQFGKPVTLSCSQTLNHNVMYWYQQKSSQAPKLLFHYYDKDFNNEADTPDNFQSRRPNTSFCFLDIRSPGLGDTAMYLCATGTFGGLDQPQHFGDGTRLSIL.

This chain links TRBV27 with TRBJ1-2; D call uncertain. Germline CDR1 and CDR2: MNHEY and SMNVEV (reference sequence). V lost 3 bases and J 8 bases, leaving 13 bases between the germline ends. This CDR3 is 13 amino acids long. The CDR3 here is CASSLEPYAGYTF. As DNA, the CDR3 is TGTGCCAGCAGTTTGGAACCGTATGCCGGCTACACCTTC.

The chain employs TRBV5-4 and TRBJ2-1, with a possible D match to TRBD1 (6 bases). Germline assignment: CDR1 SGHNT and CDR2 YYREEE (reference sequence). V dropped 2 bases and J dropped 6 bases, with 12 bases sitting between them. This CDR3 contains 14 residues. The CDR3 spells CASSFLQGSNEQFF. The CDR3 nucleotides are TGTGCCAGCAGCTTTTTACAGGGTAGCAATGAGCAGTTCTTC. The full variable domain, with the rest looked up from reference TRBV5-4 and TRBJ2-1, is ETGVTQSPTHLIKTRGQQVTLRCSSQSGHNTVSWYQQALGQGPQFIFQYYREEENGRGNFPPRFSGLQFPNYSSELNVNALELDDSALYLCASSFLQGSNEQFFGPGTRLTVL.

The chain combines TRBV7-9 with TRBJ2-3; D remains unclear. Trimming cost V 2 bases and J 3 bases, with 6 bases left between them. In germline, CDR1 is SEHNR, CDR2 FQNEAQ (reference sequence). The CDR3 has 13 amino acids. The CDR3 protein is CASSLLGTDTQYF. The CDR3 bases are TGTGCCAGCAGCTTATTGGGGACAGATACGCAGTATTTT.

As to this clone: The same CDR3 can be traced to other DNA sequences in this sample. The chain joins TRBV28 to TRBJ2-7; D is unclear. CDR1 is MDHEN, CDR2 SYDVKM, per germline. The CDR3 loop spans 11 amino acids. The V and J ends lost 6 bases and 4 bases respectively, with 7 bases between them. CDR3 residues: CASSQIYEQYF. In nucleotides, the CDR3 is TGTGCCAGCAGCCAAATTTACGAGCAGTACTTC.

This chain uses TRBV25-1 with TRBJ2-7; 7 bases agree with TRBD2. CDR1 is MGHDK and CDR2 is SYGVNS in the germline V gene. Germline trimming cut 5 bases from V and 7 bases from J; bases unmatched to any gene: 11. The CDR3 is 14 residues long. The CDR3 here is CASSLGLPWGEQYF. The CDR3 bases are TGTGCCAGCAGTCTGGGACTACCCTGGGGTGAGCAGTACTTC.

This clone is labeled as large. This chain joins TRBV9 and TRBJ2-2; tentatively, D is TRBD2 (5 bases). Germline V gives CDR1 SGDLS, CDR2 YYNGEE. The CDR3 is 14 amino acids. Trimming removed 6 bases at V and 0 bases at J, with 9 bases between. The chain's CDR3 is CASIGLANTGELFF. CDR3 DNA sequence: TGTGCCAGCATTGGACTCGCGAACACCGGGGAGCTGTTTTTT.

The chain carries TRBV5-1 and TRBJ2-7; D perhaps matches TRBD1 (5 bases). Trimming took 2 bases from V and 3 from J, leaving 12 bases between them. The V gene's germline CDR1 is SGHRS and CDR2 YFSETQ. This CDR3 is built from 14 residues. The DNA of the CDR3 is TGCGCCAGCAGCTTTAATGGCAGGGACTACGAGCAGTACTTC. Its protein product is CASSFNGRDYEQYF.

The genes are TRBV4-1 and TRBJ2-7, with D perhaps TRBD1 (6 bases). Germline CDR1 reads MGHRA; CDR2 reads YSYEKL. V was shortened by 3 bases and J by 2 bases, with 14 bases between the two germline ends. The CDR3 loop spans 15 amino acids. CDR3 protein: CASSQQTGTPYEQYF. Written as DNA, the CDR3 is TGCGCCAGCAGCCAGCAGACAGGAACTCCCTACGAGCAGTACTTC.

This rearrangement joins TRBV27 to TRBJ1-5; perhaps TRBD1 as D (5 bases). V gave up 5 bases and J gave up 7 bases, with 18 bases separating them. Germline loops: CDR1 MNHEY, CDR2 SMNVEV (reference sequence). The CDR3 extends over 15 amino acids. The CDR3: CASSPDTGRGQPQHF. The CDR3 bases are TGTGCCAGCAGTCCCGATACAGGCCGGGGACAGCCCCAGCATTTT.

The chain has TRBV2 and TRBJ2-1; D not resolved. Trimming took 6 bases from V and 0 from J, leaving 6 bases between them. Germline assignment: CDR1 SNHLY and CDR2 FYNNEI. The CDR3 has 13 amino acids. The CDR3 coding sequence is TGTGCCAGCAGCTTGGCCTCCTACAATGAGCAGTTCTTC. Protein product: CASSLASYNEQFF.

This clone appeared a few times. This chain links TRBV30 with TRBJ2-1, with TRBD2 matching over 9 bases. Germline V gives CDR1 GTSNPN, CDR2 SVGIG (reference sequence). V gave up 4 bases and J gave up 9 bases; unmatched junction bases: 10. The CDR3 extends over 14 amino acids. CDR3 sequence reads: CAWIPMAGGGEQFF. The CDR3 DNA reads TGTGCCTGGATCCCTATGGCGGGAGGGGGTGAGCAGTTCTTC.

The rearrangement joins TRBV29-1 to TRBJ2-7; D is possibly TRBD2 (7 bases). This CDR3 is 14 amino acids long. V shed 7 bases and J shed 6 bases, with 22 bases lying between them. Germline values: CDR1 SQVTM, CDR2 ANQGSEA. CDR3 DNA sequence: TGCAGCGCAACGGGGGGCTACGTGGCGGGCGAGCAGTACTTC. This gives the protein CSATGGYVAGEQYF.

V gene TRBV6-5 combines with J gene TRBJ2-7; a possible D gene is TRBD1 (5 bases). This CDR3 has 13 residues. Germline V gene lookup returns CDR1 MNHEY and CDR2 SVGAGI. The V and J ends lost 7 bases and 0 bases respectively, with 10 bases between them. CDR3 bases: TGTGCCAGCACGGACACCGACTCCTACGAGCAGTACTTC. Translated, it gives CASTDTDSYEQYF.

The V and J genes are TRBV4-1 and TRBJ1-1; D remains unclear. CDR3 length equals 14 residues. In germline, CDR1 is MGHRA, CDR2 YSYEKL. V was cut by 1 base and J by 5 bases, with 11 bases left in between. For the CDR3, the DNA is TGCGCCAGCAGCCAAGGTGGGGTGAGGACTGAAGCTTTCTTT. As protein: CASSQGGVRTEAFF.

The chain joins TRBV4-1 to TRBJ2-5; a weak D match, TRBD2 (6 bases). The V gene lost 0 bases and the J gene lost 3 bases, with 11 bases spanning the gap. Looked up from germline, CDR1 is MGHRA and CDR2 is YSYEKL. The CDR3 loop spans 15 amino acids. This chain's CDR3 is CASSQDERLEETQYF. The CDR3 DNA sequence: TGCGCCAGCAGCCAAGACGAGAGACTAGAAGAGACCCAGTACTTC.

The CDR3 nucleotides are TGTGCCAGCAGCCAAGTTTACTGGGGCTACACCTTC. Encoded protein: CASSQVYWGYTF. The V gene is TRBV7-9, the J gene TRBJ1-2; unclear D gene. Per germline, CDR1 SEHNR and CDR2 FQNEAQ (reference sequence). V dropped 5 bases and J dropped 8 bases, with 12 bases sitting between them. The CDR3 is 12 residues long.

V usage is TRBV6-6 and J usage is TRBJ2-3, with a possible D match to TRBD1 (6 bases). The CDR3 covers 15 residues. V was cut by 2 bases and J by 4 bases, with 13 bases left in between. Germline V lookup: CDR1 MNHNY, CDR2 SVGAGI (reference sequence). DNA of the CDR3: TGTGCCAGCAGTTACAGGGCAGGGGTGGCAGATACGCAGTATTTT. It is translated as CASSYRAGVADTQYF.

The chain links TRBV7-2 to TRBJ2-7; 7 bases map to TRBD2. Germline lookup yields CDR1 SGHTA and CDR2 FQGNSA. With 0 bases clipped from V and 0 bases from J, the junction kept 2 bases outside the gene matches. The CDR3 is 15 amino acids. The CDR3 loop reads CASSLAGLISYEQYF. DNA for the CDR3: TGTGCCAGCAGCTTAGCGGGACTAATCTCCTACGAGCAGTACTTC.

This CDR3 reads CASSLSSGGGNQPQHF. DNA of the CDR3: TGTGCCAGCAGTTTATCATCGGGGGGTGGCAATCAGCCCCAGCATTTT. The chain has TRBV27 and TRBJ1-5, with a possible D match to TRBD1 (5 bases). The CDR3 has 16 residues. V lost 0 bases and J lost 2, with 11 bases in between. Germline V CDR1 and CDR2: MNHEY, SMNVEV (reference sequence).

The gene calls are TRBV5-4 and TRBJ2-7; D uncertain. The germline V and J ends were trimmed by 1 base and 6 bases, with 8 bases remaining between them. Per the germline V gene, CDR1 is SGHNT and CDR2 is YYREEE (reference sequence). This CDR3 is 12 amino acids long. CDR3 nucleotides: TGTGCCAGCAGCTTGAGGACGGGCGAGCAGTACTTC. Translated, it gives CASSLRTGEQYF.

The rearrangement links TRBV29-1 to TRBJ1-2; 9 nucleotides match TRBD1. Germline V gene lookup returns CDR1 SQVTM and CDR2 ANQGSEA. The CDR3 is made up of 15 amino acids. Germline trimming cut 6 bases from V and 5 bases from J; bases unmatched to any gene: 13. The DNA of the CDR3 is TGCAGCGTGACTGAACAGGGGGCGGCGGATTATGGCTACACCTTC. It is translated as CSVTEQGAADYGYTF.

Comment on this clone: The sample holds other DNA sequences that translate to the same CDR3. The chain recombines TRBV29-1 with TRBJ1-1; no definite D call. Germline CDR1 is SQVTM and CDR2 is ANQGSEA. This CDR3 has 12 residues. Trimming left V 4 bases short and J 0 bases short, with 6 bases between. CDR3 sequence: CSVGVMNTEAFF. CDR3 coding DNA: TGCAGCGTTGGGGTCATGAACACTGAAGCTTTCTTT.

The chain combines TRBV28 with TRBJ2-1, with D possibly matching TRBD1 (5 bases). V shed 2 bases and J shed 4 bases, with 18 bases lying between them. Per the germline V gene, CDR1 is MDHEN and CDR2 is SYDVKM. CDR3 size: 17 residues. Here the CDR3 reads CASSLITGAGKYNEQFF. As DNA, the CDR3 is TGTGCCAGCAGTTTAATTACTGGGGCAGGGAAATACAATGAGCAGTTCTTC.

The chain recombines TRBV19 with TRBJ1-5; D not resolved. The CDR3 length is 14 residues. V was clipped by 3 bases and J by 1 base, with 7 bases between them. Germline V lookup: CDR1 LNHDA, CDR2 SQIVND (reference sequence). The CDR3 DNA reads TGTGCCAGTAGTATGAAGGGCAGCAATCAGCCCCAGCATTTT. This gives the protein CASSMKGSNQPQHF.